This T cell receptor beta chain is drawn from a study of OX40 agonist ivuxolimab in advanced cancers. Study background: Allowance was made for prior anti-PD-1, anti-PD-L1 or anti-CTLA-4 therapy, and 40% to 45% had some. Partial responses were achieved by three patients, one with hepatocellular carcinoma and two with cutaneous melanoma.

Findings and limits, study-wide: Some patients without response likewise showed low normalized clonal expansion. The study found among the lowest clonal expansion in partial responders at 0.1-3.0 mg/kg.

Libraries were prepared by immunoSEQ multiplex PCR; TCRdb keeps only in-frame clonotypes and omits some of them. The table includes about 46,000 clones, 70% to 85% detected once. A remark on this clone: Its antigen is not identified.

This specimen was CD4+ or CD8+ T cells sorted from blood, taken in a trial of the OX40 agonist ivuxolimab. This clonotype originated in an adult with an advanced solid tumor such as melanoma, head and neck, liver or kidney cancer.

The CDR3 DNA reads as TGTGCCAGCAGCTTAGCGCCGGGCCGGGGAAACACCATATATTTT. Translating it yields CASSLAPGRGNTIYF. The gene calls are TRBV7-6 and TRBJ1-3; D gene ambiguous. This CDR3 has 15 amino acids. Looked up from germline, CDR1 is SGHVS and CDR2 is FNYEAQ. V lost 0 bases, J lost 4 bases, and 10 bases lay in between.